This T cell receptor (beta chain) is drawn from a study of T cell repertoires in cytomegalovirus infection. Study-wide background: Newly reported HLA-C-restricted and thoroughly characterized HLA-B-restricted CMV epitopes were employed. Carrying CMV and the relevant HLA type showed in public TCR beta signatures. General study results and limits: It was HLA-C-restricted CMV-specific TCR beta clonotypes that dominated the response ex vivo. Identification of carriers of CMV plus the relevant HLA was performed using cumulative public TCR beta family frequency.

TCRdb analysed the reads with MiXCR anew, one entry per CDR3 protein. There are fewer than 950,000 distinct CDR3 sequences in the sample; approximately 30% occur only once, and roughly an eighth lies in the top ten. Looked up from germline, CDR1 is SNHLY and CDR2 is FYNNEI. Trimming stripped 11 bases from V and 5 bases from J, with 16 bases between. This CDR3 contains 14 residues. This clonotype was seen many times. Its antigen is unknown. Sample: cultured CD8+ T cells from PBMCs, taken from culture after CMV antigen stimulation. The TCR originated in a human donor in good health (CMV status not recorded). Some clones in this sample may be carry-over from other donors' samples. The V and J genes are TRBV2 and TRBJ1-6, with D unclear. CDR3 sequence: CAGLSRPHNSPLHF. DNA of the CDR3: TGTGCCGGATTATCTAGGCCCCATAATTCACCCCTCCACTTT.